Sequencing of this T cell receptor beta chain was carried out in a study of regulatory T cells in long-lasting Graves disease. V was clipped by 5 bases and J by 6 bases; unmatched bases: 9. Germline-derived CDR1 and CDR2 are MNHEY and SVGEGT. The CDR3 totals 15 residues. Libraries of TCR beta came from iRepertoire HTBI primers plus Arm-PCR of CDR3 regions. TCRdb re-called the multiplex PCR reads through MiXCR, storing one row per CDR3 protein. The top ten clones hold roughly 8.9% of a sample with over 450,000 distinct CDR3 sequences, around 13% of them seen once. This clonotype was observed a few times. Time point given: newly diagnosed GD, antithyroid drugs for less than 3 months. There was RNA extracted from PBMCs, and the TCR library was made from it. This sample also belongs to another study, concerning T cells in Graves' hyperthyroidism and ophthalmopathy.

This clonotype originated in a woman younger than 45 with Graves disease. The chain couples TRBV6-2 or TRBV6-3 to TRBJ2-1, with 8 bases matching TRBD1. The sequenced sample was peripheral blood mononuclear cells (PBMCs), obtained at new diagnosis, from a patient treated with antithyroid drugs. DNA for the CDR3: TGTGCCAGCAGTAACGACAGGGGCGCCACCAATGAGCAGTTCTTC. This encodes CASSNDRGATNEQFF.